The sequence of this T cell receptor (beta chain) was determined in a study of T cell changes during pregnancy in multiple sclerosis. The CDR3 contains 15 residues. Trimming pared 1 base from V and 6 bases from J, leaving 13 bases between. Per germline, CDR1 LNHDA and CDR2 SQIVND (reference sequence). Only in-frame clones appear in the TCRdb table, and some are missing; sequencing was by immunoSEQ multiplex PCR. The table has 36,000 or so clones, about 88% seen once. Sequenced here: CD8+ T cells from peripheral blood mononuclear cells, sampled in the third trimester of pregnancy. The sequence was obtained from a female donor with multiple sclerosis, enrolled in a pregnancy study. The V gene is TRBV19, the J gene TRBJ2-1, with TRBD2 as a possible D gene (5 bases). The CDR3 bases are TGTGCCAGTAGTATAGGGCCGGGATTCGGCAATGAGCAGTTCTTC. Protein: CASSIGPGFGNEQFF.